This T cell receptor (beta chain) emerged from a study of blood T cell repertoires in COVID-19. Background on the study: The study drew acute and convalescent COVID-19 samples from the United States, Italy and Spain.

In the original workflow: Cell counts per sample came from amplifying reference gene primers. Sequencing was performed with immunoSEQ multiplex PCR; in TCRdb, only in-frame clones are kept and a portion is missing. V, J and clone size are those of that table, while D and trimming were read from the DNA. The data contain about 220,000 clones, approximately 83% of them singletons. V was pared by 8 bases and J by 4 bases, with 5 bases of the junction left unmatched. The CDR3 runs 14 residues. Germline assignment: CDR1 SNHLY and CDR2 FYNNEI. In assigning cohorts, the study relied on participant-reported clinical history. Cohort 3 recovery required two negative PCRs, clearance, or symptom resolution.

The sequencing input was PBMCs or T cells enriched from blood (not recorded which). This clonotype originated in a woman aged 55-70 years who had recovered from COVID-19. The V call is TRBV2, the J call TRBJ2-3; 11 bases agree with TRBD2. CDR3 loop: CASGTSGVSDTQYF. The CDR3 coding sequence is TGTGCCAGCGGGACTAGCGGTGTGTCAGATACGCAGTATTTT.